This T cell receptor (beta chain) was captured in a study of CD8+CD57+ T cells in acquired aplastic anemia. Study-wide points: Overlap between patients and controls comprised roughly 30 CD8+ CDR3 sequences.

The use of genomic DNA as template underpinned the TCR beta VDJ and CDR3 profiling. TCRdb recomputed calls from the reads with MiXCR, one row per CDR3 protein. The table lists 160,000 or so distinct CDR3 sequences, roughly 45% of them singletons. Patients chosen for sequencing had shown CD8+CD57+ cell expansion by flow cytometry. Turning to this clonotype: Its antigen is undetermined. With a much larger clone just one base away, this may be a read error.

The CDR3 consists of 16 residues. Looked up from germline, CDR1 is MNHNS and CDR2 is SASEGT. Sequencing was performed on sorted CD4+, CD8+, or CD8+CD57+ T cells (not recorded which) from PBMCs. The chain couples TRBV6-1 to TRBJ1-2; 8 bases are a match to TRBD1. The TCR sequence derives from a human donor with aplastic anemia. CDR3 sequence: CASSDRGRDVYYGCTF. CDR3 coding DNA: TGTGCCAGCAGTGACAGGGGGCGTGATGTCTACTATGGCTGCACCTTC.